This is a list of T cell receptor beta chains from one sample in a study of CD8 T cells in Susac syndrome. A single record per CDR3 protein comes from TCRdb applying MiXCR to the immunoSEQ multiplex PCR reads. Of 150,000 to 200,000 distinct CDR3 sequences in the sample, over 85% are singletons; the top ten hold approximately 0.14%. Source material: CD4+ T cells from PBMCs. The source is a human donor in good health. Both conserved end residues are part of each CDR3. Fields, in order: V gene, D gene, clone size, J gene, CDR3 protein, CDR3 DNA. A D gene is named only where the DNA matches it firmly. Clone size is stated in some rows and not others, as once, few, many or a class when expanded.

TRBV7-9,.,.,TRBJ1-6,CASSLGGMRNSPLHF,TGTGCCAGCAGCTTAGGGGGGATGCGTAATTCACCCCTCCACTTT
TRBV5-6,.,.,TRBJ1-1,CASSVMRGETEAFF,TGTGCCAGCAGCGTAATGAGGGGCGAGACTGAAGCTTTCTTT
TRBV30,.,.,TRBJ2-7,CAWRGQVSYEQYF,TGTGCCTGGAGGGGCCAGGTCTCCTACGAGCAGTACTTC
TRBV7-3,.,.,TRBJ1-1,CASSARWNTEAFF,TGTGCCAGCAGCGCCCGTTGGAACACTGAAGCTTTCTTT
TRBV7-3,.,once,TRBJ1-1,CASSSTPGLEAFF,TGTGCCAGCAGCTCGACTCCGGGCCTTGAAGCTTTCTTT
TRBV7-2,.,.,TRBJ2-7,CASSLNPLATYEQYF,TGTGCCAGCAGCTTAAACCCTCTAGCGACTTACGAGCAGTACTTC
TRBV4-1,TRBD1,.,TRBJ2-1,CASSQLDRADEQFF,TGCGCCAGCAGCCAGCTGGACAGGGCGGACGAGCAGTTCTTC
TRBV7-8,.,.,TRBJ2-2,CASSHPAGVATGELFF,TGTGCCAGCAGCCATCCGGCAGGCGTTGCGACCGGGGAGCTGTTTTTT
TRBV6-1,.,.,TRBJ1-1,CAIRQHMNTEAFF,TGTGCCATCCGACAGCACATGAACACTGAAGCTTTCTTT
TRBV12-3/TRBV12-4,.,once,TRBJ2-7,CASSQGQKQYF,TGTGCCAGCAGTCAAGGACAGAAGCAGTACTTC
TRBV20-1,.,once,TRBJ2-3,CSARGGSDTQYF,TGCAGTGCTAGAGGGGGGTCCGATACGCAGTATTTT
TRBV12-3/TRBV12-4,.,.,TRBJ1-2,CASSLGQHYGYTF,TGTGCCAGCAGTCTCGGACAACACTATGGCTACACCTTC
TRBV5-1,TRBD2,.,TRBJ2-1,CASALAGGSYNEQFF,TGCGCCAGCGCGCTAGCGGGGGGAAGTTACAATGAGCAGTTCTTC
TRBV19,TRBD2,.,TRBJ2-5,CASSRGYQETQYF,TGTGCCAGTTCGCGGGGGTACCAAGAGACCCAGTACTTC
TRBV6-1,TRBD1,.,TRBJ1-1,CASSESLQGNKAFF,TGTGCCAGCAGTGAATCCCTACAGGGGAACAAAGCTTTCTTT
TRBV5-1,.,.,TRBJ1-1,CASSWGPPLGEAFF,TGCGCCAGCAGCTGGGGCCCACCTTTGGGTGAAGCTTTCTTT
TRBV10-3,.,.,TRBJ1-1,CAISENLGYTEAFF,TGTGCCATCAGTGAAAATTTAGGGTACACTGAAGCTTTCTTT
TRBV6-1,.,once,TRBJ2-7,CASSESGPGEQYF,TGTGCCAGCAGTGAATCTGGACCAGGCGAGCAGTACTTC
TRBV7-2,.,.,TRBJ2-1,CASSLVGPSLTPEQFF,TGTGCCAGCAGCTTAGTCGGACCGAGCCTTACGCCCGAGCAGTTCTTC
TRBV5-6,.,.,TRBJ2-4,CASSPRETKNIQYF,TGTGCCAGCAGCCCGCGCGAAACTAAAAACATTCAGTACTTC
TRBV19,.,.,TRBJ1-1,CASSAQQGSEAFF,TGTGCCAGTAGTGCGCAACAGGGCTCTGAAGCTTTCTTT
TRBV12-3/TRBV12-4,TRBD1,.,TRBJ2-2,CASTPGGNTGELFF,TGTGCCAGTACGCCAGGGGGGAACACCGGGGAGCTGTTTTTT
TRBV2,.,.,TRBJ2-1,CASSEYGDAYNEQFF,TGTGCCAGCAGTGAATACGGGGACGCCTACAATGAGCAGTTCTTC
TRBV5-1,TRBD2,.,TRBJ2-3,CASSPEGGGIYTQYF,TGCGCCAGCAGCCCGGAGGGCGGGGGAATATATACGCAGTATTTT
TRBV27,TRBD1,.,TRBJ1-4,CASSLWTGEDEKLFF,TGTGCCAGCAGTCTTTGGACAGGGGAGGACGAAAAACTGTTTTTT
TRBV19,.,.,TRBJ1-6,CASSIRPGDSPLHF,TGTGCCAGTAGTATTCGGCCAGGGGATTCACCCCTCCACTTT
TRBV19,.,once,TRBJ2-7,CASSEDTVFYEQYF,TGTGCCAGTAGTGAAGACACGGTCTTCTACGAGCAGTACTTC
TRBV20-1,.,.,TRBJ1-2,CSATTIGGYGYTF,TGCAGTGCTACCACCATAGGCGGCTATGGCTACACCTTC
TRBV2,.,.,TRBJ1-6,CASSALVGGNSPLHF,TGTGCCAGCAGTGCCCTCGTCGGGGGTAATTCACCCCTCCACTTT
TRBV5-1,.,.,TRBJ2-5,CASSQDSEETQYF,TGCGCCAGCAGCCAGGACAGCGAAGAGACCCAGTACTTC
TRBV7-2,.,.,TRBJ1-1,CASSYRAVNTEVFF,TGTGCCAGCAGCTACAGGGCAGTCAACACTGAAGTTTTCTTT
TRBV6-2/TRBV6-3,.,few,TRBJ2-7,CASSFPLGGQQYF,TGTGCCAGCAGCTTTCCACTCGGCGGACAGCAGTACTTC
TRBV6-5,.,.,TRBJ1-1,CASSLGQDTEAFF,TGTGCCAGCAGTTTGGGGCAGGACACTGAAGCTTTCTTT
TRBV7-2,TRBD2,.,TRBJ2-3,CASSLGVAGLTDTQYF,TGTGCCAGCAGCCTAGGGGTAGCGGGGCTCACAGATACGCAGTATTTT
TRBV7-3,.,once,TRBJ2-7,CASSLAPGAYEQYF,TGTGCCAGCAGCTTAGCACCGGGAGCCTACGAGCAGTACTTC
TRBV29-1,.,.,TRBJ1-1,CSGTRVLSTEAFF,TGCAGCGGAACCAGGGTCTTAAGCACTGAAGCTTTCTTT
TRBV5-1,.,.,TRBJ1-5,CASRIDRDQPQHF,TGCGCCAGCAGAATTGACAGAGATCAGCCCCAGCATTTT
TRBV6-1,.,.,TRBJ2-3,CASSLRDFYTDTQYF,TGTGCCAGCAGTCTCCGGGACTTCTACACAGATACGCAGTATTTT
TRBV6-2/TRBV6-3,.,.,TRBJ2-5,CASSYSRTGSETQYF,TGTGCCAGCAGTTACTCCCGGACGGGGTCAGAGACCCAGTACTTC
TRBV3-1,.,.,TRBJ1-1,CASSQVQLNTEAFF,TGTGCCAGCAGCCAAGTCCAGTTGAACACTGAAGCTTTCTTT
TRBV5-6,.,few,TRBJ2-7,CASSLFSEQYF,TGTGCCAGCAGCTTGTTTTCCGAGCAGTACTTC
TRBV15,.,.,TRBJ1-5,CATSYSRRGGNQPQHF,TGTGCCACCAGCTATTCTCGACGAGGGGGTAATCAGCCCCAGCATTTT
TRBV18,.,.,TRBJ1-3,CASSPAGNTIYF,TGTGCCAGCTCACCAGCGGGAAACACCATATATTTT
TRBV20-1,TRBD2,.,TRBJ2-3,CSARPGGGSNTQYF,TGCAGTGCTAGGCCGGGGGGGGGCTCTAATACGCAGTATTTT
TRBV7-9,.,.,TRBJ2-7,CASSSTDYEQYF,TGTGCCAGCAGCTCGACAGATTACGAGCAGTACTTC
TRBV2,.,.,TRBJ2-3,CASGAGGTDTQYF,TGTGCCAGCGGGGCAGGGGGCACAGATACGCAGTATTTT
TRBV27,.,.,TRBJ2-1,CASSPGGGRGHNEQFF,TGTGCCAGCAGTCCCGGGGGGGGGAGGGGGCACAATGAGCAGTTCTTC
TRBV7-7,.,.,TRBJ2-3,CASSPGVSPADTQYF,TGTGCCAGCAGCCCAGGGGTCTCCCCGGCAGATACGCAGTATTTT
TRBV3-1,.,.,TRBJ1-6,CASSQLDKNSPLHF,TGTGCCAGCAGCCAATTGGACAAAAATTCACCCCTCCACTTT
TRBV6-5,TRBD1,.,TRBJ2-1,CASSYSPRTGGNEQFF,TGTGCCAGCAGTTACTCCCCCAGGACAGGGGGGAATGAGCAGTTCTTC
TRBV7-2,.,.,TRBJ1-3,CASSLVSGTGNTIYF,TGTGCCAGCAGCTTAGTCTCAGGGACTGGAAACACCATATATTTT
TRBV5-1,TRBD2,few,TRBJ2-1,CASSTGLALFDEQFF,TGCGCCAGCAGCACCGGACTAGCCCTCTTCGACGAGCAGTTCTTC